These 24 T cell receptor beta chains were sequenced from one sample in a study of type 1 regulatory T cells. General observations from the study: Tr1 cells had a more restricted TCR repertoire than non-Tr1 cells.

A single record per CDR3 protein comes from TCRdb applying MiXCR to the reads. The repertoire includes under 75,000 distinct CDR3 sequences, around 21% of them detected once, and more than 6.5% sits in the top ten. What these receptors recognize is not known. Sequenced: cultured type 1 regulatory T (Tr1) cells, either the whole culture or a sorted fraction (not recorded which). These receptor sequences come from a human donor in good health.

This clonotype was seen a few times. This chain joins TRBV27 and TRBJ2-7; possibly TRBD1 or TRBD2 for D (5 bases each). Germline CDR1 is MNHEY and CDR2 is SMNVEV (reference sequence). Between the trimmed V and J ends, which lost 6 bases and 3 bases, there was a span of 12 bases. The CDR3 runs to 13 residues. In DNA, the CDR3 is TGTGCCAGCAGCCGCCGGGACGACTACGAGCAGTACTTC. It encodes CASSRRDDYEQYF.

The rearrangement links TRBV7-2 to TRBJ2-5; D might be TRBD2 (5 bases). Germline CDR1 reads SGHTA; CDR2 reads FQGNSA. The CDR3 has 13 amino acids. V was pared by 1 base and J by 5 bases, with 8 bases between. The CDR3 region is CASSLGRRETQYF. CDR3 coding DNA: TGTGCCAGCAGCTTAGGGAGGAGGGAGACCCAGTACTTC.

This clonotype has just a few counts. This chain uses TRBV3-1 with TRBJ2-7, with D possibly being TRBD1 (6 bases). V was clipped by 6 bases and J by 7 bases, with 13 bases between them. Germline V lookup: CDR1 LGHDT, CDR2 YNNKEL (reference sequence). This CDR3 contains 12 residues. The CDR3 bases are TGTGCCAGCAGGGACCAGGGGAATGAGCAGTACTTC. It translates to CASRDQGNEQYF.

This rearrangement joins TRBV5-1 to TRBJ2-1, with 7 bases that match TRBD2. Trimming took 5 bases from V and 4 from J; bases not matched to a gene: 9. The germline V gene encodes CDR1 SGHRS and CDR2 YFSETQ. The CDR3 covers 15 residues. The CDR3 spells CASSLLANTYNEQFF. In DNA form, the CDR3 reads TGCGCCAGCAGTTTACTAGCGAACACTTACAATGAGCAGTTCTTC.

This clonotype was picked up many times. The V call is TRBV7-2, the J call TRBJ2-3, with D possibly called TRBD1 or TRBD2 (5 bases each). The CDR3 totals 13 residues. V was shortened by 5 bases and J by 1 base, with 7 bases between the two germline ends. Germline CDR1 reads SGHTA; CDR2 reads FQGNSA. The CDR3 DNA sequence: TGTGCCAGCAGCGGGGACCGCACAGATACGCAGTATTTT. Its protein product is CASSGDRTDTQYF. The entire variable domain, with the rest obtained from reference TRBV7-2 and TRBJ2-3, is as follows: GAGVSQSPSNKVTEKGKDVELRCDPISGHTALYWYRQSLGQGLEFLIYFQGNSAPDKSGLPSDRFSAERTGGSVSTLTIQRTQQEDSAVYLCASSGDRTDTQYFGPGTRLTVL.

This clonotype occurred a few times. J is TRBJ2-3 and V is TRBV27; D is uncertain. V dropped 4 bases and J dropped 0 bases, with 11 bases sitting between them. The CDR3 covers 15 residues. Germline-derived CDR1 and CDR2 are MNHEY and SMNVEV (reference sequence). This CDR3 is CASSSGGLSTDTQYF. The DNA for the CDR3 is TGTGCCAGCAGTTCCGGCGGTCTGAGCACAGATACGCAGTATTTT.

The rearrangement uses TRBV20-1 and TRBJ2-1; maybe TRBD2 (5 bases). The V gene lost 3 bases and the J gene lost 9 bases, with 15 bases spanning the gap. Germline V gives CDR1 DFQATT, CDR2 SNEGSKA (reference sequence). This CDR3 is built from 13 residues. CDR3 sequence: CSARLFGVREQFF. The CDR3 DNA reads as TGCAGTGCTAGGCTATTCGGGGTCCGTGAGCAGTTCTTC.

This sequence joins TRBV21-1 and TRBJ1-2; TRBD1 is the table's D call, not checked against the DNA. TRBV21-1 is annotated as a pseudogene. The CDR3 spans 11 residues. CDR3 sequence: CARGTFYGYTF. The CDR3 nucleotides read TGTGCCAGGGGGACCTTCTATGGCTACACCTTC.

The chain links TRBV5-1 to TRBJ2-6, with D uncertain. Trimming removed 0 bases from V and 3 bases from J, with 10 bases in between. Germline values: CDR1 SGHRS, CDR2 YFSETQ. The CDR3 is 16 amino acids. CDR3 residues: CASSLAMAGGANVLTF. The CDR3 nucleotides read TGCGCCAGCAGCTTGGCTATGGCAGGTGGGGCCAACGTCCTGACTTTC.

This clonotype showed up just a few times. The chain couples TRBV28 to TRBJ2-2; TRBD2 matches 9 bases. CDR1 and CDR2 from the germline V gene are MDHEN and SYDVKM. The CDR3 contains 15 residues. The V and J ends lost 7 bases and 4 bases, in that order; junction bases with no gene match: 7. The CDR3 is CASTSSGTFTGELFF. The CDR3 DNA reads TGTGCCAGCACGTCTAGCGGGACCTTCACCGGGGAGCTGTTTTTT.

J is TRBJ1-4 and V is TRBV30; unclear D gene. Trimming took 1 base from V and 8 from J, leaving 11 bases between them. CDR3 length equals 13 residues. CDR1 is GTSNPN, CDR2 SVGIG, per germline (reference sequence). This chain's CDR3 is CAWSGYGGEKLFF. CDR3 DNA: TGTGCCTGGAGTGGGTATGGCGGGGAAAAACTGTTTTTT.

This clonotype has only a few counts. This chain joins TRBV24-1 and TRBJ2-2; TRBD1 agrees at 7 bases. Unmatched junction bases numbered 4, after V lost 9 bases and J lost 4 bases. Germline assignment: CDR1 KGHDR and CDR2 SFDVKD. CDR3 length: 13 amino acids. CDR3 amino acids: CATSDRATGELFF. CDR3 in DNA: TGTGCCACCTCCGACAGGGCCACCGGGGAGCTGTTTTTT.

This clonotype was counted only a few times. The gene calls are TRBV27 and TRBJ2-1; 11 nucleotides agree with TRBD2. Trimming took 2 bases from V and 4 from J; bases not matched to a gene: 4. Germline CDR1 is MNHEY and CDR2 is SMNVEV (reference sequence). The CDR3 sequence is 16 residues long. This CDR3 reads CASSLRGTSGYNEQFF. The DNA for the CDR3 is TGTGCCAGCAGTTTAAGAGGGACTAGCGGTTACAATGAGCAGTTCTTC.

This clonotype has only a few counts. This chain uses TRBV20-1 with TRBJ1-2; TRBD1 is a possible D gene (6 bases). The CDR3 has 18 amino acids. V lost 0 bases and J lost 4, with 24 bases in between. CDR1 DFQATT and CDR2 SNEGSKA come from the germline V gene (reference sequence). CDR3 in DNA: TGCAGTGCTAGAGATGCGTATGGCTTCGGGGGGGCGGTCTATGGCTACACCTTC. It translates to CSARDAYGFGGAVYGYTF.

The CDR3 protein is CSAGTSGAYNEQFF. For the CDR3, the DNA is TGCAGTGCTGGGACTAGCGGGGCCTACAATGAGCAGTTCTTC. The rearrangement joins TRBV20-1 to TRBJ2-1; 13 nucleotides align to TRBD2. CDR1 and CDR2 (germline): DFQATT, SNEGSKA (reference sequence). Trimming cost V 5 bases and J 2 bases; bases outside gene matches: 0. The CDR3 has 14 residues.

Only a few counts were recorded for this clonotype. The chain couples TRBV4-2 to TRBJ2-1; 7 nucleotides align to TRBD1. Germline CDR1 LGHNA, CDR2 YNFKEQ. V shed 0 bases, J shed 4 bases, and the junction held 6 bases outside the gene matches. The CDR3 spans 16 residues. The CDR3 region is CASSQDDRAGYNEQFF. In nucleotides, the CDR3 is TGTGCCAGCAGCCAAGATGACAGGGCAGGTTACAATGAGCAGTTCTTC.

V is TRBV7-2 and J is TRBJ2-3, with 10 bases fitting TRBD2. The CDR3 runs 15 residues. The V gene end was trimmed by 2 bases and the J gene end by 2 bases; junction bases not matched to a gene: 1. CDR1 is SGHTA, CDR2 FQGNSA, per germline. Written as DNA, the CDR3 is TGTGCCAGCAGCTTACTAGCGGGGGACACAGATACGCAGTATTTT. Its translation is CASSLLAGDTDTQYF.

V gene TRBV7-9 combines with J gene TRBJ1-4, with 7 bases matching TRBD1. J was trimmed by 8 bases and V by 4 bases; bases with no gene match: 10. This CDR3 has 15 residues. CDR1 is SEHNR, CDR2 FQNEAQ, per germline (reference sequence). CDR3 sequence reads: CASSSGTDQKEKLFF. CDR3 coding DNA: TGTGCCAGCAGCTCAGGGACAGACCAGAAAGAAAAACTGTTTTTT.

The chain recombines TRBV19 with TRBJ2-1; D ambiguous. Deletions cut 4 bases from V and 6 bases from J, with 10 bases between. Germline V gene data show CDR1 as LNHDA and CDR2 as SQIVND (reference sequence). The CDR3 has 13 amino acids. The CDR3 DNA reads TGTGCCAGTAGTACCAATTTTTTCAATGAGCAGTTCTTC. This translates into CASSTNFFNEQFF.

The gene calls are TRBV4-3 and TRBJ2-1, with 9 nucleotides matching TRBD2. The V and J ends lost 2 bases and 6 bases, in that order; junction bases with no gene match: 5. Looked up from germline, CDR1 is LGHNA and CDR2 is YSLEER. The CDR3 runs to 15 residues. The CDR3 DNA sequence: TGCGCCAGCAGCCAAAGTGCGGGAGGGGGCAATGAGCAGTTCTTC. The encoded protein is CASSQSAGGGNEQFF.

This clonotype was observed a handful of times. The J gene is TRBJ1-5, the V gene TRBV27; D remains ambiguous. The V gene lost 4 bases and the J gene lost 4 bases, with 5 bases spanning the gap. The CDR3 spans 12 residues. Per germline, CDR1 MNHEY and CDR2 SMNVEV (reference sequence). CDR3 coding DNA: TGTGCCAGCAGTTCTCAGAATCAGCCCCAGCATTTT. This gives the protein CASSSQNQPQHF.

A few counts support this clonotype. This sequence joins TRBV27 and TRBJ1-6; 9 bases match TRBD1. J lost 5 bases, V lost 2 bases, and 4 bases had no gene match. Germline loops: CDR1 MNHEY, CDR2 SMNVEV (reference sequence). This CDR3 region has 16 residues. CDR3 bases: TGTGCCAGCAGTTTAGTGGGACAGGGAGATAATTCACCCCTCCACTTT. This sequence encodes CASSLVGQGDNSPLHF.

V is TRBV5-1 and J is TRBJ2-2, with D tentatively TRBD2 (6 bases). V shed 1 base and J shed 0 bases, with 16 bases lying between them. In germline, CDR1 is SGHRS, CDR2 YFSETQ. The CDR3 covers 18 residues. For the CDR3, the DNA is TGCGCCAGCAGCTTGAGGAGTAGCGGATTCGCGAACACCGGGGAGCTGTTTTTT. Its protein is CASSLRSSGFANTGELFF.

The chain combines TRBV9 with TRBJ2-1; 16 positions agree with TRBD2. Germline V CDR1 and CDR2: SGDLS, YYNGEE. The CDR3 length is 18 residues. J lost 6 bases, V lost 5 bases, and 11 bases had no gene match. CDR3 bases: TGTGCCAGCAGTCCTTTAGGGACTAGCGGGAGGGTACGCAATGAGCAGTTCTTC. Its translation is CASSPLGTSGRVRNEQFF.